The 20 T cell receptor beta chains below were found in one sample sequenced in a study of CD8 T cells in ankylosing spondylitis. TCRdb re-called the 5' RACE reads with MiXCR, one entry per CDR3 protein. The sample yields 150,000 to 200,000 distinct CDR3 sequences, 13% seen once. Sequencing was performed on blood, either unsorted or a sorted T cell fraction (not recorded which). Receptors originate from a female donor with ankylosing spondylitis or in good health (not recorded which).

This CDR3 reads CASSLGQGAFGYTF. The CDR3 DNA sequence: TGTGCCAGCAGTTTAGGACAGGGGGCGTTTGGCTACACCTTC. V and J are TRBV12-3 or TRBV12-4 and TRBJ1-2; 10 bases line up with TRBD1. The junction had 3 bases not matched to a gene; V was cut back by 1 base and J by 7 bases. The CDR3 has 14 residues.

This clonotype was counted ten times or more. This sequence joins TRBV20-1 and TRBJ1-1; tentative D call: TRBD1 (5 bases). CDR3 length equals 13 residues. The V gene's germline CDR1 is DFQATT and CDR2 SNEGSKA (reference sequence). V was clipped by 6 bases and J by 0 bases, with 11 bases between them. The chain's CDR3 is CSAFDRMNTEAFF. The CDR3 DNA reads TGCAGTGCCTTTGACAGAATGAACACTGAAGCTTTCTTT.

CDR3 region: CASSFVAYTGELFF. In DNA, the CDR3 is TGTGCCAGCAGCTTCGTTGCGTACACCGGGGAGCTGTTTTTT. The V call is TRBV7-9, the J call TRBJ2-2, with no clear D. Germline V gives CDR1 SEHNR, CDR2 FQNEAQ (reference sequence). V was pared by 3 bases and J by 3 bases, with 8 bases between. The CDR3 totals 14 residues.

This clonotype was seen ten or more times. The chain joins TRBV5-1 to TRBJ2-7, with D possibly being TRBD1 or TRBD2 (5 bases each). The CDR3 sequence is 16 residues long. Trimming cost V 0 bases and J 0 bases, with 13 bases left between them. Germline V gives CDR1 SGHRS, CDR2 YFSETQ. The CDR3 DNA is TGCGCCAGCAGCTTGGTGGCCGGGACGGTCTCCTACGAGCAGTACTTC. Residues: CASSLVAGTVSYEQYF.

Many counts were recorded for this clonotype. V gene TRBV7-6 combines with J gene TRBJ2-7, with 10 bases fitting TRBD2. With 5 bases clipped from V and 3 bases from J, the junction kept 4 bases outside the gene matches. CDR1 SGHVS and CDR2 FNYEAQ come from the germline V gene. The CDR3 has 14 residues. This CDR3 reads CASSPLAGDYEQYF. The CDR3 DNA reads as TGTGCCAGCAGCCCGCTAGCGGGAGACTACGAGCAGTACTTC.

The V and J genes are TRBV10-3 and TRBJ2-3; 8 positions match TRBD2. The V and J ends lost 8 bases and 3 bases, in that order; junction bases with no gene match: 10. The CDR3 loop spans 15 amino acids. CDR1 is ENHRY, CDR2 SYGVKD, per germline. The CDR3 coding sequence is TGTGCCATCGGCCGCGGGAGGATCGGGACAGATACGCAGTATTTT. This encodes CAIGRGRIGTDTQYF.

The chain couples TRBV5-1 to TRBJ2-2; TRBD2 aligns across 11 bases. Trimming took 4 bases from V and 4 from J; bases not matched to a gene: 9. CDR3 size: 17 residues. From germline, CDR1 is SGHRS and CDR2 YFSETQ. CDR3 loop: CASSPELAGGGTGELFF. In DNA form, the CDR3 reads TGCGCCAGCAGCCCGGAATTAGCGGGAGGGGGCACCGGGGAGCTGTTTTTT.

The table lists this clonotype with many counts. The CDR3 loop is CSAKQGDREQFF. CDR3 DNA sequence: TGCAGCGCGAAGCAGGGGGACCGTGAGCAGTTCTTC. The gene calls are TRBV29-1 and TRBJ2-1; 7 bases are shared with TRBD1. Looked up from germline, CDR1 is SQVTM and CDR2 is ANQGSEA. Trimming took 7 bases from V and 9 from J; bases not matched to a gene: 9. This CDR3 spans 12 amino acids.

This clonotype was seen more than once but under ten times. The CDR3 region has the DNA TGCAGTGCTCTGAAAGGCCCTCCGTCAGGGGTCGGCACTGAAGCTTTCTTT. Encoded protein: CSALKGPPSGVGTEAFF. The chain uses TRBV20-1 and TRBJ1-1, with TRBD1 as a possible D gene (6 bases). This CDR3 region has 17 residues. V gave up 5 bases and J gave up 4 bases, with 26 bases separating them. The germline gives CDR1 DFQATT, CDR2 SNEGSKA (reference sequence).

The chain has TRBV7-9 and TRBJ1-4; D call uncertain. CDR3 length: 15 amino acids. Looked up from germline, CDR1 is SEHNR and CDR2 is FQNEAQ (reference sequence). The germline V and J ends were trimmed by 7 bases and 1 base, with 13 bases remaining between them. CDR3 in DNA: TGTGCCAGCACCCTGAATGGGGAAACTAATGAAAAACTGTTTTTT. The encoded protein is CASTLNGETNEKLFF.

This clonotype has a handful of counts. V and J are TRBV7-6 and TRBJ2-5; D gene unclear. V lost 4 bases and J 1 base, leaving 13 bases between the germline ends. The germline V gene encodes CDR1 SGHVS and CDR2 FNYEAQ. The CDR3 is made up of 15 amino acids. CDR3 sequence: CASSSLRAVQETQYF. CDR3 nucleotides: TGTGCCAGCAGCTCATTAAGGGCGGTCCAAGAGACCCAGTACTTC.

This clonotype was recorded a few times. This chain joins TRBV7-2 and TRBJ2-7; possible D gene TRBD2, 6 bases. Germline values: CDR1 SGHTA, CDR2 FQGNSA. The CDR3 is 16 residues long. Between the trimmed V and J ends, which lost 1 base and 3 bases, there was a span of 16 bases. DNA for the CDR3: TGTGCCAGCAGCTTAGTTGTCGGGAGAGGAGGCTACGAGCAGTACTTC. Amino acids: CASSLVVGRGGYEQYF.

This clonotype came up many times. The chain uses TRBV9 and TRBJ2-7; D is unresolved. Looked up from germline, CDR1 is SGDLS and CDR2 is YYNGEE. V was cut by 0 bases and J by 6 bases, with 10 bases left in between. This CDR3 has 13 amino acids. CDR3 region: CASSVASQSEQYF. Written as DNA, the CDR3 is TGTGCCAGCAGCGTAGCATCACAGTCCGAGCAGTACTTC.

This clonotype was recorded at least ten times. The CDR3 DNA follows: TGCAGCGTTGTCCTGGGAGGGCAAAGTGAAAAACTGTTTTTT. Translation: CSVVLGGQSEKLFF. The chain links TRBV29-1 to TRBJ1-4; D unclear. The CDR3 is 14 residues long. Germline V gives CDR1 SQVTM, CDR2 ANQGSEA. Trimming pared 4 bases from V and 7 bases from J, leaving 16 bases between.

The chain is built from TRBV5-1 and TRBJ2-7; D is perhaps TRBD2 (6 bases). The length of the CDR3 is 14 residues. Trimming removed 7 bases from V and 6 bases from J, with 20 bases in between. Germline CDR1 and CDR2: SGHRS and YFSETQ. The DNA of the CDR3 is TGCGCCAGCCGCCGCCCGGAGGGGACGGCCGAGCAGTACTTC. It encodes CASRRPEGTAEQYF.

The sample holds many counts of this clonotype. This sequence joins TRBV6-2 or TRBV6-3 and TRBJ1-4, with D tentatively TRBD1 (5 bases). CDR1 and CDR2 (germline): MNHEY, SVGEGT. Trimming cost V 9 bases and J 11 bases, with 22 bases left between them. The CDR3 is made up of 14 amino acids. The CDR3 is CASNETGRDVKLFF. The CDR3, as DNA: TGTGCCAGTAACGAAACAGGACGGGATGTCAAACTGTTTTTT.

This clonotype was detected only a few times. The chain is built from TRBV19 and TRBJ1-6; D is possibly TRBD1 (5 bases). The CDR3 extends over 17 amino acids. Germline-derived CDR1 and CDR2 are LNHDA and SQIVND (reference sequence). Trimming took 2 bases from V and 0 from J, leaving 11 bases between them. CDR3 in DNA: TGTGCCAGTAGTATATACGCAGGGAGCTCCTATAATTCACCCCTCCACTTT. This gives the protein CASSIYAGSSYNSPLHF.

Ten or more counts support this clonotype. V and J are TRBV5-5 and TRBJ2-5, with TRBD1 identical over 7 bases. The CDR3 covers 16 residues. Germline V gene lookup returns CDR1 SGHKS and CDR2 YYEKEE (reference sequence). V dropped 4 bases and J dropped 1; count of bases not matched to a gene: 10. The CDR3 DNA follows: TGTGCCAGCAGCGAAGAGGCCCACAGGGGCCAAGAGACCCAGTACTTC. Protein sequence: CASSEEAHRGQETQYF.

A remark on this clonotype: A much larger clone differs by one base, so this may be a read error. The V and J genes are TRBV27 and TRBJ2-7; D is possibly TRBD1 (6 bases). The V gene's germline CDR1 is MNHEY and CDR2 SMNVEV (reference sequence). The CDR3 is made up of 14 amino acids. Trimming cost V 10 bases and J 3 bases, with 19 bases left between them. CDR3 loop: CATGWGRDFYEQYF. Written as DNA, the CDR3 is TGTGCCACCGGGTGGGGGCGAGACTTCTACGAGCAGTACTTC.

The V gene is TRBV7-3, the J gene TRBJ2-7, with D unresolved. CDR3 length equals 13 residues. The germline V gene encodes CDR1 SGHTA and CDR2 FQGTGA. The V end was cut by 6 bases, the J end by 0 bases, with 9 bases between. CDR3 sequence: CASSDGPSYEQYF. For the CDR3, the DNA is TGTGCCAGCAGTGACGGGCCCTCCTACGAGCAGTACTTC.